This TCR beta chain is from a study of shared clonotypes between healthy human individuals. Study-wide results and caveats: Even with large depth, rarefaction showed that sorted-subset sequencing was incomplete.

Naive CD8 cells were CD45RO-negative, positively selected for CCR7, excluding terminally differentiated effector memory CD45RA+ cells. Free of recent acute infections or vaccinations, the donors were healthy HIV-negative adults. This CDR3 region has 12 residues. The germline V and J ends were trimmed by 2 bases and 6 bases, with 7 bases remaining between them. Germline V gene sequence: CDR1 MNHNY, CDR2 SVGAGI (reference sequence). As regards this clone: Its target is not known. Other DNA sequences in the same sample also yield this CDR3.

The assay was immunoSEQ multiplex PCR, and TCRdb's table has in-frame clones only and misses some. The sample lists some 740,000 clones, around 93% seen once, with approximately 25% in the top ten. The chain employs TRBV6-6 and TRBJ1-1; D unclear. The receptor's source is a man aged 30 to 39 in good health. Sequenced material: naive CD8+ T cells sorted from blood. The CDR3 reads CASSYSTSEAFF. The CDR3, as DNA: TGTGCCAGCAGTTACAGTACTTCTGAAGCTTTCTTT.